The 21 T cell receptor beta chains presented below share a single source sample, sequenced in a study of PD-1 blockade in classical Hodgkin lymphoma. All the patients suffered relapse after autologous stem cell transplantation, and brentuximab vedotin exposure differed. Sequencing used immunoSEQ multiplex PCR; TCRdb keeps in-frame clones, though not all of them. Among 90,000 to 120,000 clones listed, roughly nine tenths were seen once. Sequenced here: peripheral blood mononuclear cells (PBMCs), sampled before the second cycle of nivolumab. Source of these receptors: a human donor with classical Hodgkin lymphoma.

The chain uses TRBV2 and TRBJ1-1; D gene ambiguous. The CDR3 contains 15 residues. Trimming pared 6 bases from V and 0 bases from J, leaving 14 bases between. Germline-derived CDR1 and CDR2 are SNHLY and FYNNEI. Written as DNA, the CDR3 is TGTGCCAGCAGGTACGAGGAGGCCTTGAACACTGAAGCTTTCTTT. Translating it yields CASRYEEALNTEAFF.

The genes are TRBV7-9 and TRBJ2-7; 11 bases align to TRBD2. The CDR3 covers 15 residues. The ends lost 4 bases at V and 7 bases at J; junction bases unmatched: 9. Germline V gene data show CDR1 as SEHNR and CDR2 as FQNEAQ (reference sequence). The CDR3 protein is CASSYTSGRVGEQYF. DNA for the CDR3: TGTGCCAGCAGCTACACTAGCGGGAGAGTGGGTGAGCAGTACTTC.

Only one count was recorded for this clone. This CDR3 is CASRNTGTSGSYEQYF. CDR3 DNA sequence: TGTGCCAGCAGAAATACCGGGACTAGCGGCTCCTACGAGCAGTACTTC. The V call is TRBV2, the J call TRBJ2-7; 11 bases agree with TRBD2. CDR3 length: 16 amino acids. Germline V gives CDR1 SNHLY, CDR2 FYNNEI. The V and J ends lost 6 bases and 0 bases, in that order; junction bases with no gene match: 7. The full variable domain, its missing parts supplied by reference TRBV2 and TRBJ2-7, is EPEVTQTPSHQVTQMGQEVILRCVPISNHLYFYWYRQILGQKVEFLVSFYNNEISEKSEIFDDQFSVERPDGSNFTLKIRSTKLEDSAMYFCASRNTGTSGSYEQYFGPGTRLTVT.

This clone was counted between two and nine times. This chain links TRBV6-5 with TRBJ1-2, with D possibly TRBD1 on 5 matching bases. CDR3 size: 13 residues. Trimming left V 4 bases short and J 6 bases short, with 12 bases between. Germline V gives CDR1 MNHEY, CDR2 SVGAGI. CDR3 residues: CASSSGPGHGYTF. In DNA form, the CDR3 reads TGTGCCAGCAGTTCGGGACCGGGGCATGGCTACACCTTC.

The chain combines TRBV27 with TRBJ2-2; TRBD2 aligns across 11 bases. Germline lookup yields CDR1 MNHEY and CDR2 SMNVEV (reference sequence). CDR3 length: 20 amino acids. After removal of 5 bases from V and 1 base from J, the junction contained 15 bases not matched to a gene. CDR3 nucleotide sequence: TGTGCCAGCAGTCTGTCCGGGACTAGCGGAGCGACCCTGAACACCGGGGAGCTGTTTTTT. Translating it yields CASSLSGTSGATLNTGELFF.

The chain combines TRBV7-6 with TRBJ2-3; 12 bases agree with TRBD2. From germline, CDR1 is SGHVS and CDR2 FNYEAQ. Trimming cost V 7 bases and J 4 bases; bases outside gene matches: 3. The CDR3 is made up of 14 amino acids. The CDR3 spells CASMASGRADTQYF. The DNA for the CDR3 is TGTGCCAGCATGGCTAGCGGGAGGGCAGATACGCAGTATTTT.

This clone was seen only once. The CDR3 loop reads CASSLDRLGWAGELFF. For the CDR3, the DNA is TGTGCCAGCAGCTTAGATCGACTGGGTTGGGCCGGGGAGCTGTTTTTT. V gene TRBV11-2 combines with J gene TRBJ2-2; no firm D call. Germline CDR1 reads SGHAT; CDR2 reads FQNNGV. The V and J ends lost 0 bases and 6 bases respectively, with 14 bases between them. The CDR3 covers 16 residues.

This clone appeared a single time. This chain uses TRBV19 with TRBJ1-3; no clear D gene. This CDR3 region has 15 residues. The germline CDR1 and CDR2 sequences are LNHDA and SQIVND (reference sequence). The V gene lost 4 bases and the J gene lost 0 bases, with 10 bases spanning the gap. The DNA for the CDR3 is TGTGCCAGTAGTAAGTTGGGCGTCTCTGGAAACACCATATATTTT. Amino acids: CASSKLGVSGNTIYF.

The chain carries TRBV27 and TRBJ2-7; D might be TRBD2 (6 bases). This CDR3 region has 14 residues. CDR1 and CDR2 from the germline V gene are MNHEY and SMNVEV (reference sequence). V lost 5 bases and J 3 bases, leaving 14 bases between the germline ends. The CDR3 loop is CASSPGTGDYEQYF. CDR3 DNA sequence: TGTGCCAGCAGTCCCGGGACGGGAGACTACGAGCAGTACTTC.

The chain joins TRBV5-6 to TRBJ2-7; D call uncertain. Germline V CDR1 and CDR2: SGHDT, YYEEEE. CDR3 length: 14 amino acids. V lost 0 bases and J lost 0, with 7 bases in between. The CDR3 here is CASSLAFSSYEQYF. DNA of the CDR3: TGTGCCAGCAGCTTGGCCTTCTCCTCCTACGAGCAGTACTTC.

The CDR3 DNA reads TGCGCCAGCAGCCAAGAAACTTCTAGGACTGGTAACACCGGGGAGCTGTTTTTT. Translated, it gives CASSQETSRTGNTGELFF. This sequence joins TRBV4-1 and TRBJ2-2, with a tentative D call TRBD2 (5 bases). Trimming shortened V by 0 bases and J by 2 bases, and 16 bases separated the two germline ends. The CDR3 totals 18 residues. The germline V gene encodes CDR1 MGHRA and CDR2 YSYEKL.

J is TRBJ1-2 and V is TRBV9; 8 nucleotides agree with TRBD1. V lost 4 bases, J lost 7 bases, and 12 bases stayed unmatched. This CDR3 spans 15 amino acids. Germline V CDR1 and CDR2: SGDLS, YYNGEE. CDR3 nucleotide sequence: TGTGCCAGCAGCCAAGCTACAGGGGGGGGTGGTGGCTACACCTTC. It encodes CASSQATGGGGGYTF.

The genes are TRBV30 and TRBJ2-7; D may be TRBD2 (5 bases). The CDR3 runs 12 residues. Germline values: CDR1 GTSNPN, CDR2 SVGIG (reference sequence). V was cut by 4 bases and J by 2 bases, with 9 bases left in between. The CDR3 region is CAWNGGPYEQYF. The CDR3 bases are TGTGCCTGGAATGGCGGGCCCTACGAGCAGTACTTC. Variable domain in full (rest from reference TRBV30 and TRBJ2-7): SQTIHQWPATLVQPVGSPLSLECTVEGTSNPNLYWYRQAAGRGLQLLFYSVGIGQISSEVPQNLSASRPQDRQFILSSKKLLLSDSGFYLCAWNGGPYEQYFGPGTRLTVT.

The rearrangement joins TRBV6-6 to TRBJ1-2, with D possibly TRBD1 on 5 matching bases. Germline V gives CDR1 MNHNY, CDR2 SVGAGI (reference sequence). The CDR3 is 15 amino acids. The germline V and J ends were trimmed by 2 bases and 3 bases, with 13 bases remaining between them. The CDR3 DNA reads TGTGCCAGCAGTTACGCAGGGACGCCCGACTATGGCTACACCTTC. Translating gives CASSYAGTPDYGYTF.

This clone occurred a few times. V gene TRBV7-9 combines with J gene TRBJ2-2; 10 nucleotides agree with TRBD1. Per germline, CDR1 SEHNR and CDR2 FQNEAQ (reference sequence). CDR3 size: 16 residues. V lost 4 bases to trimming and J lost 3 bases; unmatched junction nucleotides: 5. DNA for the CDR3: TGTGCCAGCAGCTCTAAAGACAGGGGGCACACCGGGGAGCTGTTTTTT. This translates into CASSSKDRGHTGELFF. Variable domain in full (rest from reference TRBV7-9 and TRBJ2-2): DTGVSQNPRHKITKRGQNVTFRCDPISEHNRLYWYRQTLGQGPEFLTYFQNEAQLEKSRLLSDRFSAERPKGSFSTLEIQRTEQGDSAMYLCASSSKDRGHTGELFFGEGSRLTVL.

In its sample, this clone was seen a few times. V usage is TRBV7-9 and J usage is TRBJ2-7, with D uncertain. Looked up from germline, CDR1 is SEHNR and CDR2 is FQNEAQ (reference sequence). This CDR3 is 13 amino acids long. The V end lost 0 bases, the J end lost 6 bases, and 9 bases lay between the germline ends. The CDR3 DNA reads TGTGCCAGCAGCTTAGCGTTTCCTTCCGAGCAGTACTTC. Amino acid sequence: CASSLAFPSEQYF. Full variable domain (remainder filled in from reference TRBV7-9 and TRBJ2-7): DTGVSQNPRHKITKRGQNVTFRCDPISEHNRLYWYRQTLGQGPEFLTYFQNEAQLEKSRLLSDRFSAERPKGSFSTLEIQRTEQGDSAMYLCASSLAFPSEQYFGPGTRLTVT.

V is TRBV18 and J is TRBJ1-3, with TRBD1 matching 10 bases. Trimming took 6 bases from V and 2 from J; bases not matched to a gene: 1. The CDR3 consists of 14 residues. Germline CDR1 is KGHSH and CDR2 is LQKENI. CDR3 protein: CASSGTGAGNTIYF. CDR3 nucleotide sequence: TGTGCCAGCTCCGGGACAGGGGCTGGAAACACCATATATTTT.

The chain uses TRBV2 and TRBJ1-2; D is possibly TRBD1 (6 bases). The CDR3 is made up of 15 amino acids. CDR1 is SNHLY and CDR2 is FYNNEI in the germline V gene. V was pared by 0 bases and J by 4 bases, with 12 bases between. This CDR3 reads CASSEAMTGAYGYTF. The CDR3 DNA reads TGTGCCAGCAGTGAAGCGATGACAGGAGCCTATGGCTACACCTTC.

This clone came up once. V gene TRBV2 combines with J gene TRBJ1-2; D not certain. Germline V lookup: CDR1 SNHLY, CDR2 FYNNEI. CDR3 length: 14 residues. V was pared by 4 bases and J by 0 bases, with 9 bases between. The DNA for the CDR3 is TGTGCCAGCAGTGGTAAAAGAGCTAACTATGGCTACACCTTC. Translated, it gives CASSGKRANYGYTF.

The J gene is TRBJ1-5, the V gene TRBV4-1; no clear D gene. V shed 2 bases and J shed 4 bases, with 12 bases lying between them. Germline V gene sequence: CDR1 MGHRA, CDR2 YSYEKL. This CDR3 has 15 residues. CDR3 bases: TGCGCCAGCAGCCAACCCGGCGGGGTGAATCAGCCCCAGCATTTT. Residues: CASSQPGGVNQPQHF.

V usage is TRBV19 and J usage is TRBJ1-5; no reliable D call. Germline loops: CDR1 LNHDA, CDR2 SQIVND (reference sequence). There are 15 residues in the CDR3. Trimming removed 1 base at V and 0 bases at J, with 7 bases between. CDR3 nucleotide sequence: TGTGCCAGTAGTATAGTCGGCATTAGCAATCAGCCCCAGCATTTT. Translating it yields CASSIVGISNQPQHF.